One sample yielded the 21 T cell receptor beta chains listed below, sequenced in a study of blood T cell repertoires in COVID-19. Produced via immunoSEQ multiplex PCR; TCRdb's table is partial and in-frame only. The table lists about 280,000 clones, around 86% of them singletons. Sequenced input: peripheral blood. Receptors originate from a woman in her 30s who had recovered from COVID-19.

The genes are TRBV7-8 and TRBJ1-6, with 11 nucleotides matching TRBD1. Germline values: CDR1 SGHVS, CDR2 FQNEAQ. Germline trimming cut 6 bases from V and 11 bases from J; bases unmatched to any gene: 18. This CDR3 comprises 18 residues. CDR3: CASSSSPRRGQGVPPLHF. As DNA, the CDR3 is TGTGCCAGCAGTAGCTCCCCACGGCGGGGACAGGGGGTTCCACCCCTCCACTTT. Based on the CDR3 plus reference TRBV7-8 and TRBJ1-6, the full variable domain is GAGVSQSPRYKVAKRGQDVALRCDPISGHVSLFWYQQALGQGPEFLTYFQNEAQLDKSGLPSDRFFAERPEGSVSTLKIQRTQQEDSAVYLCASSSSPRRGQGVPPLHFGNGTRLTVT.

The V and J genes are TRBV19 and TRBJ1-1, with 9 bases that match TRBD1. V lost 5 bases to trimming and J lost 5 bases; unmatched junction nucleotides: 12. The germline gives CDR1 LNHDA, CDR2 SQIVND (reference sequence). This CDR3 is built from 16 residues. The CDR3 sequence is CASSPYGQGMVTEAFF. In DNA, the CDR3 is TGTGCCAGTAGTCCCTACGGACAGGGGATGGTAACTGAAGCTTTCTTT.

V usage is TRBV3-1 (or the pseudogene TRBV3-2) and J usage is TRBJ2-1; a possible D gene is TRBD1 (5 bases). The germline gives CDR1 LGHDT, CDR2 YNNKEL (reference sequence). The V end lost 0 bases, the J end lost 0 bases, and 18 bases lay between the germline ends. The CDR3 spans 19 residues. The CDR3 DNA reads TGTGCCAGCAGCCAAGACTGGGGCGGCGCCGTATCCTCCTACAATGAGCAGTTCTTC. Amino acids: CASSQDWGGAVSSYNEQFF.

The rearrangement uses TRBV4-1 and TRBJ1-5; D might be TRBD1 (6 bases). Trimming stripped 1 base from V and 4 bases from J, with 11 bases between. The length of the CDR3 is 15 residues. Germline CDR1 MGHRA, CDR2 YSYEKL. The CDR3 bases are TGCGCCAGCAGCCAAGCGTCACAGGGAAATCAGCCCCAGCATTTT. Protein: CASSQASQGNQPQHF.

This clone has only a few counts. This sequence joins TRBV3-1 (or the pseudogene TRBV3-2) and TRBJ1-2; 8 bases align to TRBD1. The CDR3 runs to 16 residues. Trimming cost V 1 base and J 3 bases; bases outside gene matches: 7. Germline CDR1 reads LGHDT; CDR2 reads YNNKEL (reference sequence). CDR3 nucleotide sequence: TGTGCCAGCAGCCAAGGGACAGGGAGAAGGGACTATGGCTACACCTTC. Translating gives CASSQGTGRRDYGYTF.

About this clone: The sample contains more than one DNA sequence encoding this CDR3. The chain couples TRBV6-5 to TRBJ1-1, with TRBD1 as a possible D gene (5 bases). Germline V CDR1 and CDR2: MNHEY, SVGAGI. V gave up 3 bases and J gave up 5 bases, with 10 bases separating them. CDR3 length: 13 amino acids. The CDR3 reads CASSYQGGTEAFF. CDR3 in DNA: TGTGCCAGCAGTTATCAGGGAGGGACTGAAGCTTTCTTT.

The chain has TRBV5-4 and TRBJ2-7; 8 nucleotides align to TRBD1. Germline CDR1 is SGHNT and CDR2 is YYREEE (reference sequence). Trimming cost V 0 bases and J 3 bases; bases outside gene matches: 5. CDR3 length: 15 residues. CDR3 sequence: CASSLGQGLIYEQYF. The CDR3 region has the DNA TGTGCCAGCAGCTTGGGACAGGGGCTTATCTACGAGCAGTACTTC.

The chain uses TRBV5-1 and TRBJ1-1, with D hard to call. The V end lost 3 bases, the J end lost 8 bases, and 17 bases lay between the germline ends. The length of the CDR3 is 14 residues. The V gene's germline CDR1 is SGHRS and CDR2 YFSETQ. CDR3 loop: CASSSLDPGAEAFF. The CDR3 DNA reads as TGCGCCAGCAGCTCACTTGACCCGGGAGCAGAAGCTTTCTTT.

This clone appeared a single time. The chain combines TRBV25-1 with TRBJ2-7; D might be TRBD1 (5 bases). Germline V gene sequence: CDR1 MGHDK, CDR2 SYGVNS. This CDR3 spans 14 amino acids. Between the trimmed V and J ends, which lost 6 bases and 2 bases, there was a span of 14 bases. CDR3 nucleotides: TGTGCCAGCAGAGGATCTGGGGCCCCCTACGAGCAGTACTTC. This sequence encodes CASRGSGAPYEQYF.

This sequence joins TRBV21-1 and TRBJ2-1; the D call TRBD2 from the table was never checked on the DNA. TRBV21-1 is described as a pseudogene. The CDR3 is made up of 15 amino acids. DNA for the CDR3: TGTGCCAGCAGCAAAGCGCTTAAGCGGTACAATGAGCAGTTCTTC. Translation gives CASSKALKRYNEQFF.

Worth noting for this clone: Since a much larger clone is just one base distant, this may be a read error. The rearrangement links TRBV27 to TRBJ2-2, with 8 bases that match TRBD1. Germline-derived CDR1 and CDR2 are MNHEY and SMNVEV (reference sequence). This CDR3 contains 16 residues. CDR3 sequence: CASSPLTGAHIGKLFF. The CDR3 coding sequence is TGTGCCAGCAGTCCCCTGACAGGGGCGCATATCGGGAAGCTGTTTTTT.

This clone appeared a few times. The J gene is TRBJ1-1, the V gene TRBV5-1; 8 bases line up with TRBD1. J gave up 4 bases and V 4 bases, and 9 bases lay outside the gene matches. This CDR3 comprises 15 residues. CDR1 is SGHRS, CDR2 YFSETQ, per germline. In DNA, the CDR3 is TGCGCCAGCAGCCCCCTCCAGGGGGCTCTCACTGAAGCTTTCTTT. Its translation: CASSPLQGALTEAFF. Full variable domain (remainder filled in from reference TRBV5-1 and TRBJ1-1): KAGVTQTPRYLIKTRGQQVTLSCSPISGHRSVSWYQQTPGQGLQFLFEYFSETQRNKGNFPGRFSGRQFSNSRSEMNVSTLELGDSALYLCASSPLQGALTEAFFGQGTRLTVV.

V and J are TRBV18 and TRBJ1-2; D uncertain. V was pared by 2 bases and J by 5 bases, with 18 bases between. Germline V gives CDR1 KGHSH, CDR2 LQKENI. The CDR3 is 16 amino acids. The CDR3 reads CASSPSVTGWEYGYTF. The CDR3 region has the DNA TGTGCCAGCTCACCATCCGTGACGGGGTGGGAATATGGCTACACCTTC.

The rearrangement links TRBV27 to TRBJ2-5, with TRBD2 matching over 14 bases. The CDR3 extends over 16 amino acids. V lost 6 bases and J lost 4; bases outside the gene matches: 7. Germline assignment: CDR1 MNHEY and CDR2 SMNVEV (reference sequence). CDR3 coding DNA: TGTGCCAGCAGAAGACTAGCGGGAGGGCCCCGAGAGACCCAGTACTTC. Encoded protein: CASRRLAGGPRETQYF.

The chain is built from TRBV7-9 and TRBJ2-2, with a tentative D call TRBD2 (5 bases). Germline V gene lookup returns CDR1 SEHNR and CDR2 FQNEAQ (reference sequence). CDR3 size: 15 residues. Trimming pared 5 bases from V and 6 bases from J, leaving 16 bases between. DNA for the CDR3: TGTGCCAGCAGCCCTCAATGGGAGACGTCCGGGGAGCTGTTTTTT. This gives the protein CASSPQWETSGELFF.

This chain links TRBV19 with TRBJ1-5, with 7 bases that match TRBD1. Germline-derived CDR1 and CDR2 are LNHDA and SQIVND (reference sequence). With V trimmed by 6 bases and J by 4 bases, 0 bases remained unmatched. There are 12 residues in the CDR3. The DNA for the CDR3 is TGTGCCAGTAGGACAGGGAATCAGCCCCAGCATTTT. As protein: CASRTGNQPQHF.

J is TRBJ2-7 and V is TRBV7-8; D gene uncertain. CDR1 SGHVS and CDR2 FQNEAQ come from the germline V gene. V shed 1 base and J shed 3 bases, with 7 bases lying between them. The CDR3 runs 13 residues. The DNA of the CDR3 is TGTGCCAGCAGCTTAGGAGACAACTACGAGCAGTACTTC. Its protein product is CASSLGDNYEQYF. Together with reference TRBV7-8 and TRBJ2-7, the CDR3 gives the full variable domain: GAGVSQSPRYKVAKRGQDVALRCDPISGHVSLFWYQQALGQGPEFLTYFQNEAQLDKSGLPSDRFFAERPEGSVSTLKIQRTQQEDSAVYLCASSLGDNYEQYFGPGTRLTVT.

The genes are TRBV10-3 and TRBJ1-3, with D tentatively TRBD1 (5 bases). This CDR3 has 13 amino acids. V was cut by 7 bases and J by 2 bases, with 9 bases left in between. The germline V gene has CDR1 ENHRY and CDR2 SYGVKD. CDR3 region: CAITGTAGNTIYF. The CDR3 DNA sequence: TGTGCCATCACCGGGACTGCTGGAAACACCATATATTTT.

The table lists this clone with a count of one. The chain combines TRBV23-1 with TRBJ1-3; D gene uncertain. TRBV23-1 is filed as an ORF, its function uncertain. The CDR3 runs to 18 residues. The ends were cut back, 3 bases at V and 9 bases at J, with 27 bases in the middle. The CDR3 coding sequence is TGCGCCAGCAGTCATGCGGCAAAACCAGCGAGCGATTTCGGCACCATATATTTT. This translates into CASSHAAKPASDFGTIYF.

The chain is built from TRBV19 and TRBJ2-7; a weak D match, TRBD2 (5 bases). V was shortened by 4 bases and J by 4 bases, with 17 bases between the two germline ends. This CDR3 has 15 amino acids. The germline CDR1 and CDR2 sequences are LNHDA and SQIVND (reference sequence). The CDR3 DNA follows: TGTGCCAGTAGTAGCCGCAAGGGAGTTGGATACGAGCAGTACTTC. It encodes CASSSRKGVGYEQYF. Complete variable domain (other parts from reference TRBV19 and TRBJ2-7): DGGITQSPKYLFRKEGQNVTLSCEQNLNHDAMYWYRQDPGQGLRLIYYSQIVNDFQKGDIAEGYSVSREKKESFPLTVTSAQKNPTAFYLCASSSRKGVGYEQYFGPGTRLTVT.

This clone was found once. The chain couples TRBV18 to TRBJ2-7; the D gene is possibly TRBD2 (6 bases). CDR1 is KGHSH, CDR2 LQKENI, per germline. The germline V and J ends were trimmed by 3 bases and 5 bases, with 29 bases remaining between them. The CDR3 runs to 19 residues. The CDR3 reads CASSPTDGPSVPLSDEQYF. The CDR3 DNA sequence: TGTGCCAGCTCACCGACAGATGGCCCTAGCGTTCCCTTAAGTGACGAGCAGTACTTC. The whole variable domain, filled in from reference TRBV18 and TRBJ2-7, reads NAGVMQNPRHLVRRRGQEARLRCSPMKGHSHVYWYRQLPEEGLKFMVYLQKENIIDESGMPKERFSAEFPKEGPSILRIQQVVRGDSAAYFCASSPTDGPSVPLSDEQYFGPGTRLTVT.